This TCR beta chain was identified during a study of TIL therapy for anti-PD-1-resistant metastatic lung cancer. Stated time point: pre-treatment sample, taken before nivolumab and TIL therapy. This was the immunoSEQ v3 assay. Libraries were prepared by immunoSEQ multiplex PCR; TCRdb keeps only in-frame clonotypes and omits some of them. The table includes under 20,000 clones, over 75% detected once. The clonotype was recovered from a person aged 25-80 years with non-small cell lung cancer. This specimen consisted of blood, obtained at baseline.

CDR3 DNA sequence: TGTGCCAGCAGGCCCTGGACCGGGTACGAGCAGTACTTC. This translates into CASRPWTGYEQYF. The genes are TRBV27 and TRBJ2-7; D remains unclear. Trimming left V 6 bases short and J 4 bases short, with 13 bases between. The CDR3 consists of 13 residues. Germline assignment: CDR1 MNHEY and CDR2 SMNVEV (reference sequence).